Listed below are T cell receptor beta chains from one sample, sequenced in a study of T cell responses to AZD1222 COVID-19 vaccine. Profiled with immunoSEQ multiplex PCR; TCRdb holds only in-frame clones, not every one. This table has some 120,000 clones, over 75% appearing once. The sample consisted of peripheral blood, taken on day 0 of MenACWY control vaccination. These receptors came from an adult in good health. The CDR3 runs from the conserved cysteine through the conserved F or W. D genes are given only for firm matches. Clone size, where shown, is once, few, many, or a class for clones that have expanded.

V gene	J gene	clone size	D gene	CDR3 protein	CDR3 DNA
TRBV28	TRBJ2-6	NA	TRBD1	CASSLLQGAGANVLTF	TGTGCCAGCAGTTTATTACAGGGGGCTGGGGCCAACGTCCTGACTTTC
TRBV2	TRBJ2-7	NA	NA	CASSEGVGYEQYF	TGTGCCAGCAGTGAAGGAGTTGGCTACGAGCAGTACTTC
TRBV4-1	TRBJ1-6	NA	TRBD1	CASSQEGQGAVSPLHF	TGCGCCAGCAGCCAAGAAGGGCAGGGGGCTGTCTCACCCCTCCACTTT
TRBV29-1	TRBJ1-1	NA	TRBD1	CSGLGQGRMGTEAFF	TGCAGCGGGCTTGGACAGGGCAGAATGGGCACTGAAGCTTTCTTT
TRBV28	TRBJ2-1	NA	NA	CASSLTRSYNEQFF	TGTGCCAGCAGTTTAACTCGCTCCTACAATGAGCAGTTCTTC
TRBV27	TRBJ2-5	NA	NA	CASSFNPTGMGSETQYF	TGTGCCAGCAGTTTTAACCCAACAGGGATGGGTTCGGAGACCCAGTACTTC
TRBV28	TRBJ1-2	once	NA	CASSLVGRGLTGYTF	TGTGCCAGCAGTTTAGTCGGGCGCGGTTTAACTGGCTACACCTTC
TRBV30	TRBJ1-2	NA	NA	CAWSALKLGGYTF	TGTGCCTGGAGCGCCCTAAAACTCGGTGGCTACACCTTC
TRBV27	TRBJ1-2	NA	TRBD1	CASSSLTGTGGALSIGYTF	TGTGCCAGCAGTTCGCTCACCGGGACAGGGGGCGCTTTGAGTATTGGCTACACCTTC
TRBV19	TRBJ2-2	NA	TRBD2	CASSIPIRGGPNTGELFF	TGTGCCAGTAGTATACCAATCCGGGGGGGGCCGAACACCGGGGAGCTGTTTTTT
TRBV30	TRBJ2-7	NA	TRBD2	CAWSVKRGSPTQYF	TGTGCCTGGAGTGTAAAGCGGGGGTCGCCCACGCAGTACTTC
TRBV5-1	TRBJ2-3	NA	TRBD2	CASSLRGLAGSSTDTQYF	TGCGCCAGCAGCTTGCGGGGACTAGCGGGATCTAGCACAGATACGCAGTATTTT
TRBV10-1	TRBJ2-2	few	TRBD2	CASSLTSGKGTGELFF	TGCGCCAGCAGTTTGACTAGCGGAAAGGGGACCGGGGAGCTGTTTTTT
TRBV28	TRBJ2-7	NA	NA	CASSFRGPGPYEQYF	TGTGCCAGCAGTTTCCGAGGTCCGGGCCCCTACGAGCAGTACTTC
TRBV5-1	TRBJ1-2	NA	TRBD1	CASSTTTGIRYGYTF	TGCGCCAGCAGCACAACGACAGGGATCCGCTATGGCTACACCTTC
TRBV18	TRBJ1-1	few	NA	CASSPISGDTEAFF	TGTGCCAGCTCACCAATCAGCGGAGACACTGAAGCTTTCTTT
TRBV5-1	TRBJ2-1	NA	NA	CASSTTLGGTYNEQFF	TGCGCCAGCAGCACCACCCTTGGAGGGACCTACAATGAGCAGTTCTTC
TRBV7-7	TRBJ1-4	NA	TRBD1	CASSPGTGGRTNEKLFF	TGTGCCAGCAGCCCTGGGACAGGGGGACGCACTAATGAAAAACTGTTTTTT
TRBV27	TRBJ1-4	NA	TRBD1	CASSLKPFGTGGGLFF	TGTGCCAGCAGTTTGAAGCCTTTCGGGACAGGGGGAGGACTGTTTTTT
TRBV7-9	TRBJ2-1	NA	TRBD2	CAGQPSGRSNEQFF	TGTGCCGGTCAGCCTAGCGGGAGATCGAATGAGCAGTTCTTC
TRBV9	TRBJ2-1	once	TRBD1	CASSAGQGARNEQFF	TGTGCCAGCAGCGCTGGACAGGGGGCGAGGAATGAGCAGTTCTTC
TRBV10-2	TRBJ2-1	NA	NA	CASSHPGSRNEQFF	TGCGCCAGCAGTCACCCGGGGTCCAGGAATGAGCAGTTCTTC
TRBV11-2	TRBJ2-1	once	NA	CASSLDPRQDEQFF	TGTGCCAGCAGCTTAGATCCCCGACAGGATGAGCAGTTCTTC
TRBV5-1	TRBJ2-7	NA	NA	CASSWRGPLGYEQYF	TGCGCCAGCAGCTGGCGGGGACCCCTGGGTTACGAGCAGTACTTC
TRBV25-1	TRBJ1-2	NA	NA	CASSPQGKQGHGYTF	TGTGCCAGCAGTCCCCAAGGGAAACAGGGCCATGGCTACACCTTC
TRBV6-5	TRBJ1-6	once	NA	CASKTVYNSPLHF	TGTGCCAGCAAGACAGTCTATAATTCACCCCTCCACTTT
TRBV7-9	TRBJ1-1	NA	NA	CASSLVSQGLFMNTEAFF	TGTGCCAGCAGCTTAGTATCCCAGGGGCTCTTTATGAACACTGAAGCTTTCTTT
TRBV6-1	TRBJ2-7	NA	TRBD2	CASSERRGFVHEQYF	TGTGCCAGCAGTGAACGGCGGGGGTTCGTCCACGAGCAGTACTTC
TRBV24-1	TRBJ2-3	NA	NA	CATSARIPDTQYF	TGTGCCACCAGTGCCCGAATCCCAGATACGCAGTATTTT